This T cell receptor beta chain was retrieved from a study of blood T cell repertoires in COVID-19. About the study: The analysed material was cDNA or gDNA that came from T cells, B-cell-depleted T cells, or PBMCs.

This CDR3 comprises 15 residues. Trimming at V came to 8 bases and at J to 8 bases, leaving 14 bases not matched to a gene. Per the germline V gene, CDR1 is SGDLS and CDR2 is YYNGEE. Clones were read by immunoSEQ multiplex PCR, and TCRdb kept only the in-frame ones, dropping some. The sample has tens of thousands of clones, approximately 86% seen once. Specimen: peripheral blood. The chain carries TRBV9 and TRBJ1-4, with TRBD1 identical over 8 bases. The receptor's source is a man in his 60s with acute or convalescent COVID-19. The CDR3 region has the DNA TGTGCCAGTGGGGAGCGGACAGGGATATACGAAAAACTGTTTTTT. This translates into CASGERTGIYEKLFF.